What follows is one T cell receptor (beta chain) and its context. As for time point: patch test 2, 6 weeks after DPC sensitization. Regarding treatment: therapeutic diphenylcyclopropenone sensitization with weekly scalp DPC. The data stem from a study of human T cells and chemical hapten exposure. Study-level background: There were per-sample TCR yield variations, arising mainly from small pooled library volume differences.

The germline CDR1 and CDR2 sequences are LNHDA and SQIVND (reference sequence). V gave up 5 bases and J gave up 7 bases; unmatched junction bases: 15. The CDR3 has 17 residues. The library tagged individual cDNA molecules with unique molecular identifiers. Under the authors' procedure: Counting gave a median of around 89,000 TCRs per sample, with values ranging from about 23,224 to 750,000. TCRdb re-analysed the RACE reads in MiXCR, keeping a single row per CDR3 protein. These V and J calls derive from TCRdb rather than the authors' analysis. The data show about 110,000 distinct CDR3 sequences, roughly 10% seen once.

This chain links TRBV19 with TRBJ2-1, with 9 nucleotides matching TRBD1. The sample was whole blood, taken in connection with sensitization to the hapten diphenylcyclopropenone (DPC). The origin of this receptor is a woman aged 40-49 years with alopecia areata. Some clones in this sample may be carry-over from other donors' samples. CDR3: CASSAQTGTGRLNEQFF. Here the CDR3 DNA reads TGTGCCAGTAGTGCACAGACCGGGACAGGGAGATTGAATGAGCAGTTCTTC.